The clone carrying this T cell receptor (beta chain) was found a few times. As yet, its antigen is unknown. Noted treatment: roughly 19 received Ad26.COV2.S at low or high dose, single or two shots; roughly five received placebo; per-sample allocation not given. The study sampled participants on day 63 after the first vaccine or placebo injection. Adults aged 18-55 years in Boston included the donor. Vaccine was an Ad26 vector expressing Wuhan-strain SARS-CoV-2 spike. This sample is part of a study of Ad26.COV2.S vaccination and SARS-CoV-2 variants. Background on the study: Into the muscle, Ad26.COV2.S was dosed once or twice, 56 days apart.

The protocol was immunoSEQ multiplex PCR, while the TCRdb copy is restricted to in-frame clones and leaves out a portion. The data show more than 250,000 clones, with over 75% seen just once and around 3% held by the top ten. Findings and limits, study-wide: Vaccine recipients showed a spike-specific TCR breadth that was higher than in placebo recipients.

Germline loops: CDR1 LNHDA, CDR2 SQIVND (reference sequence). The CDR3 is 17 amino acids. The ends were cut back, 9 bases at V and 1 base at J, with 19 bases in the middle. This chain links TRBV19 with TRBJ2-6; weak D call: TRBD2 (7 bases). This sample comprised peripheral blood, obtained in a trial of Ad26.COV2.S vaccine versus placebo. This sequence was found in a person between 18 and 60 years old who received the Ad26.COV2.S COVID-19 vaccine or a placebo. Here the CDR3 reads CASQAGHLASGANVLTF. The DNA of the CDR3 is TGTGCCAGCCAAGCGGGACACCTCGCATCTGGGGCCAACGTCCTGACTTTC.